What follows are 14 T cell receptor beta chains derived from one specimen sequenced in a study of cytomegalovirus exposure and HLA in healthy donors. The PCR contained 60 Vbeta and 13 Jbeta primers. Using immunoSEQ multiplex PCR, the repertoire was profiled, and TCRdb retains in-frame clones only, with some absent. Of some 91,000 clones listed, about 68% are singletons. Sequenced material: PBMCs. These receptors were taken from a human donor in good health.

The gene calls are TRBV19 and TRBJ1-2; D not certain. Germline V lookup: CDR1 LNHDA, CDR2 SQIVND (reference sequence). The ends were cut back, 5 bases at V and 7 bases at J, with 8 bases in the middle. The CDR3 sequence is 11 residues long. As DNA, the CDR3 is TGTGCCAGTAGTCAAGGAGCTGGCTACACCTTC. It translates to CASSQGAGYTF.

V usage is TRBV11-3 and J usage is TRBJ2-7; a weak D match, TRBD1 (6 bases). Germline V CDR1 and CDR2: SGHNT, YENEEA. This CDR3 is 14 amino acids long. Trimming removed 4 bases at V and 8 bases at J, with 18 bases between. The CDR3 protein is CASSSQKGGGKQYF. In nucleotides, the CDR3 is TGTGCCAGCAGCTCTCAGAAAGGGGGTGGAAAGCAGTACTTC.

This clone was observed a single time. This chain joins TRBV4-3 and TRBJ1-1, with D possibly being TRBD1 (6 bases). The CDR3 is made up of 15 amino acids. Germline V gene lookup returns CDR1 LGHNA and CDR2 YSLEER. Between the trimmed V and J ends, which lost 0 bases and 8 bases, there was a span of 16 bases. Written as DNA, the CDR3 is TGCGCCAGCAGCCAAGAATCGGAAGGGGGTTTAGAAGCTTTCTTT. Its protein product is CASSQESEGGLEAFF.

The rearrangement joins TRBV6-5 to TRBJ1-1, with 9 bases lining up with TRBD1. This CDR3 region has 15 residues. J was trimmed by 5 bases and V by 8 bases; bases with no gene match: 12. The germline gives CDR1 MNHEY, CDR2 SVGAGI. CDR3 nucleotides: TGTGCCAGCCGGGGTGTCGGGACAGGGTATACTGAAGCTTTCTTT. Encoded protein: CASRGVGTGYTEAFF.

A few counts support this clone. CDR3 residues: CASSQDGPSGTGTDTQYF. CDR3 nucleotide sequence: TGCGCCAGCAGCCAAGATGGGCCCAGCGGGACCGGCACAGATACGCAGTATTTT. The chain links TRBV4-3 to TRBJ2-3, with 7 nucleotides matching TRBD2. Germline V gene sequence: CDR1 LGHNA, CDR2 YSLEER. After removal of 0 bases from V and 1 base from J, the junction contained 10 bases not matched to a gene. This CDR3 region has 18 residues.

This clone was picked up a small number of times. The rearrangement links TRBV9 to TRBJ1-5; D possibly corresponds to TRBD1 (6 bases). The V and J ends lost 4 bases and 4 bases respectively, with 15 bases between them. Germline values: CDR1 SGDLS, CDR2 YYNGEE. This CDR3 is 15 amino acids long. The CDR3 DNA sequence: TGTGCCAGCAGCCCCCGGGGGGCATTAAATCAGCCCCAGCATTTT. Its protein product is CASSPRGALNQPQHF. The full variable domain, with the rest looked up from reference TRBV9 and TRBJ1-5, is DSGVTQTPKHLITATGQRVTLRCSPRSGDLSVYWYQQSLDQGLQFLIQYYNGEERAKGNILERFSAQQFPDLHSELNLSSLELGDSALYFCASSPRGALNQPQHFGDGTRLSIL.

The V gene is TRBV5-1, the J gene TRBJ2-7, with 9 nucleotides matching TRBD1. Germline V gene data show CDR1 as SGHRS and CDR2 as YFSETQ. Trimming at V came to 4 bases and at J to 4 bases, leaving 6 bases not matched to a gene. The CDR3 totals 14 residues. The CDR3 DNA sequence: TGCGCCAGCAGCAGGACCGGGACAGGGTACGAGCAGTACTTC. Protein: CASSRTGTGYEQYF. Using reference TRBV5-1 and TRBJ2-7 for the parts outside the CDR3, the full variable domain is KAGVTQTPRYLIKTRGQQVTLSCSPISGHRSVSWYQQTPGQGLQFLFEYFSETQRNKGNFPGRFSGRQFSNSRSEMNVSTLELGDSALYLCASSRTGTGYEQYFGPGTRLTVT.

The V call is TRBV11-3, the J call TRBJ2-2, with 10 bases matching TRBD1. The CDR3 sequence is 16 residues long. V shed 4 bases, J shed 5 bases, and the junction held 7 bases outside the gene matches. In germline, CDR1 is SGHNT, CDR2 YENEEA. This chain's CDR3 is CASSSWTGGKTGELFF. In DNA form, the CDR3 reads TGTGCCAGCAGCTCTTGGACAGGGGGGAAGACCGGGGAGCTGTTTTTT. Full variable domain (rest looked up from reference TRBV11-3 and TRBJ2-2): EAGVVQSPRYKIIEKKQPVAFWCNPISGHNTLYWYLQNLGQGPELLIRYENEEAVDDSQLPKDRFSAERLKGVDSTLKIQPAELGDSAVYLCASSSWTGGKTGELFFGEGSRLTVL.

The chain couples TRBV30 to TRBJ1-6; TRBD1 aligns across 7 bases. Germline V CDR1 and CDR2: GTSNPN, SVGIG (reference sequence). After removal of 4 bases from V and 10 bases from J, the junction contained 7 bases not matched to a gene. The CDR3 runs 13 residues. CDR3 in DNA: TGTGCCTGGACTTCGCAGGGGGGCTCACCCCTCCACTTT. It translates to CAWTSQGGSPLHF. Full variable domain (rest looked up from reference TRBV30 and TRBJ1-6): SQTIHQWPATLVQPVGSPLSLECTVEGTSNPNLYWYRQAAGRGLQLLFYSVGIGQISSEVPQNLSASRPQDRQFILSSKKLLLSDSGFYLCAWTSQGGSPLHFGNGTRLTVT.

The sample holds a few counts of this clone. The chain has TRBV7-9 and TRBJ1-5; the match to TRBD1 covers 12 bases. CDR3 length: 17 amino acids. After removal of 2 bases from V and 7 bases from J, the junction contained 9 bases not matched to a gene. Germline assignment: CDR1 SEHNR and CDR2 FQNEAQ (reference sequence). The CDR3 nucleotides read TGTGCCAGCAGCTTAACCACCGGGACAGGGGGCTGGCAGCCCCAGCATTTT. Its translation: CASSLTTGTGGWQPQHF.

V and J are TRBV4-3 and TRBJ2-5; weak D call: TRBD2 (7 bases). The CDR3 sequence is 14 residues long. The germline V gene has CDR1 LGHNA and CDR2 YSLEER. V was clipped by 0 bases and J by 5 bases, with 10 bases between them. In DNA form, the CDR3 reads TGCGCCAGCAGCCAAGAGGGGGGGCTGGAGACCCAGTACTTC. Translated: CASSQEGGLETQYF.

This sequence joins TRBV4-1 and TRBJ2-2, with 7 nucleotides matching TRBD2. The germline CDR1 and CDR2 sequences are MGHRA and YSYEKL. The CDR3 is 17 residues long. V lost 3 bases, J lost 7 bases, and 14 bases stayed unmatched. The DNA of the CDR3 is TGCGCCAGCAGCCAGGGACCCAGCGGGGAGCGGGGCGGGGAGCTGTTTTTT. Its protein product is CASSQGPSGERGGELFF.

CDR3: CATSSDGGTGGDSNTGELFF. Written as DNA, the CDR3 is TGTGCCACCAGCTCAGATGGAGGAACAGGGGGTGATTCGAACACCGGGGAGCTGTTTTTT. J is TRBJ2-2 and V is TRBV15, with 8 bases fitting TRBD1. V was pared by 5 bases and J by 0 bases, with 17 bases of the junction left unmatched. Germline lookup yields CDR1 LNHNV and CDR2 YYDKDF (reference sequence). The CDR3 covers 20 residues.

This chain joins TRBV30 and TRBJ1-2, with 7 bases fitting TRBD1. Germline assignment: CDR1 GTSNPN and CDR2 SVGIG (reference sequence). V dropped 4 bases and J dropped 1; count of bases not matched to a gene: 15. This CDR3 is 17 amino acids long. The DNA for the CDR3 is TGTGCCTGGACCAAAAGGCTCGGGACAGATTTTAACTATGGCTACACCTTC. It encodes CAWTKRLGTDFNYGYTF.